These 20 T cell receptor beta chains were sequenced from one sample in a study of identical twins. MiXCR, run by TCRdb on the 5' RACE reads, gives a single entry per CDR3 protein. The sample includes 250,000 or so distinct CDR3 sequences, 5.5% to 7% of them seen just once. In addition, the sample was reused for a study of yellow fever vaccine responses in identical twins.

The sequenced material came from memory (CD45RO+) T cells sorted from blood. These receptors were taken from a woman under 30 in good health.

This clonotype was picked up many times. The chain links TRBV7-6 to TRBJ2-7; 14 bases fit TRBD2. Germline CDR1 is SGHVS and CDR2 is FNYEAQ. This CDR3 comprises 17 residues. Germline trimming cut 4 bases from V and 1 base from J; bases unmatched to any gene: 6. The CDR3 sequence is CASSSGLAGGISYEQYF. Written as DNA, the CDR3 is TGTGCCAGCAGCTCAGGACTAGCGGGAGGCATTTCCTACGAGCAGTACTTC.

J is TRBJ1-4 and V is TRBV18; 8 nucleotides agree with TRBD1. Trimming cost V 3 bases and J 4 bases; bases outside gene matches: 1. The CDR3 totals 14 residues. Germline-derived CDR1 and CDR2 are KGHSH and LQKENI. The CDR3 bases are TGTGCCAGCTCACCGGACAGGGTTAATGAAAAACTGTTTTTT. Translation: CASSPDRVNEKLFF.

This clonotype was observed a handful of times. The genes are TRBV25-1 and TRBJ1-1; TRBD1 matches at 10 bases. The CDR3 covers 17 residues. The germline gives CDR1 MGHDK, CDR2 SYGVNS. V trimming: 1 base; J trimming: 1 base; junction bases outside the gene matches: 6. The CDR3 DNA is TGTGCCAGCAGTGAATTGGCCGGACAGGGGGGGAACACTGAAGCTTTCTTT. Its translation is CASSELAGQGGNTEAFF. Looking up the rest from reference TRBV25-1 and TRBJ1-1 gives the full variable domain: EADIYQTPRYLVIGTGKKITLECSQTMGHDKMYWYQQDPGMELHLIHYSYGVNSTEKGDLSSESTVSRIRTEHFPLTLESARPSHTSQYLCASSELAGQGGNTEAFFGQGTRLTVV.

The gene calls are TRBV12-3 or TRBV12-4 and TRBJ1-6, with D unresolved. The germline V and J ends were trimmed by 3 bases and 7 bases, with 4 bases remaining between them. The CDR3 has 12 residues. This CDR3 reads CASSFSNSPLHF. In DNA, the CDR3 is TGTGCCAGCAGTTTTTCGAATTCACCCCTCCACTTT.

V gene TRBV20-1 combines with J gene TRBJ2-2, with D perhaps matching TRBD1 or TRBD2 (6 bases each). The germline CDR1 and CDR2 sequences are DFQATT and SNEGSKA (reference sequence). V dropped 3 bases and J dropped 3 bases, with 20 bases sitting between them. This CDR3 has 17 amino acids. CDR3 coding DNA: TGCAGTGCTAGCCCCTCGGGAGCTCAGGGGCACACCGGGGAGCTGTTTTTT. Amino acids: CSASPSGAQGHTGELFF.

This sequence joins TRBV6-4 and TRBJ2-3; tentatively, D is TRBD1 (6 bases). Deletions cut 2 bases from V and 4 bases from J, with 22 bases between. There are 18 residues in the CDR3. Per germline, CDR1 MRHNA and CDR2 SNTAGT. This CDR3 is CASSDPERTGYGADTQYF. Here the CDR3 DNA reads TGTGCCAGCAGTGACCCCGAACGAACAGGGTATGGAGCAGATACGCAGTATTTT.

This clonotype occurred many times. V gene TRBV29-1 combines with J gene TRBJ2-3; TRBD2 matches 10 bases. The CDR3 has 15 residues. The trim removed 7 bases at V and 4 bases at J, leaving 11 bases unmatched. Germline values: CDR1 SQVTM, CDR2 ANQGSEA. CDR3 sequence: CSASYSGGAADTQYF. Written as DNA, the CDR3 is TGCAGCGCCTCCTACAGCGGGGGGGCCGCAGATACGCAGTATTTT.

This chain links TRBV29-1 with TRBJ2-1; D is perhaps TRBD2 (5 bases). From germline, CDR1 is SQVTM and CDR2 ANQGSEA. Trimming stripped 4 bases from V and 6 bases from J, with 13 bases between. This CDR3 spans 13 amino acids. The CDR3 nucleotides read TGCAGCGTTGCCTCACTAGGAGTCAATGAGCAGTTCTTC. Protein product: CSVASLGVNEQFF.

This clonotype was counted between two and nine times. The chain carries TRBV5-5 and TRBJ1-2; D might be TRBD1 (5 bases). Germline values: CDR1 SGHKS, CDR2 YYEKEE (reference sequence). V lost 4 bases, J lost 6 bases, and 7 bases lay in between. This CDR3 is built from 11 residues. The CDR3 nucleotides are TGTGCCAGCAGCCAGACAGATGGCTACACCTTC. This gives the protein CASSQTDGYTF.

This clonotype was detected a few times. The chain combines TRBV6-5 with TRBJ2-1, with 12 bases that match TRBD2. Germline CDR1 and CDR2: MNHEY and SVGAGI. After removal of 3 bases from V and 6 bases from J, the junction contained 6 bases not matched to a gene. CDR3 length equals 16 residues. The CDR3 nucleotides are TGTGCCAGCAGTTATACTAGCGGGGGGCGGGGCAATGAGCAGTTCTTC. Its protein is CASSYTSGGRGNEQFF.

This clonotype was seen many times. The chain links TRBV5-1 to TRBJ2-1; no clear D. V was pared by 0 bases and J by 0 bases, with 10 bases between. The germline V gene encodes CDR1 SGHRS and CDR2 YFSETQ. The CDR3 runs 16 residues. The CDR3 spells CASSLEVQSSYNEQFF. In DNA form, the CDR3 reads TGCGCCAGCAGCTTGGAGGTCCAGAGCTCCTACAATGAGCAGTTCTTC.

In its sample, this clonotype was seen a few times. The rearrangement joins TRBV28 to TRBJ2-5; D is uncertain. Germline V lookup: CDR1 MDHEN, CDR2 SYDVKM. The CDR3 runs 12 residues. V gave up 3 bases and J gave up 6 bases, with 8 bases separating them. CDR3 loop: CASSFSRKTQYF. CDR3 nucleotide sequence: TGTGCCAGCAGTTTTAGTAGGAAGACCCAGTACTTC.

This chain connects TRBV5-1 to TRBJ2-4; 9 bases line up with TRBD2. The CDR3 is 17 amino acids. J lost 0 bases, V lost 4 bases, and 8 bases had no gene match. Germline loops: CDR1 SGHRS, CDR2 YFSETQ. Here the CDR3 DNA reads TGCGCCAGCAGCCTTTCGGCGGGGGGGATAGCCAAAAACATTCAGTACTTC. Translating it yields CASSLSAGGIAKNIQYF.

Comments on this clonotype: The junction does not match germline at one end; this may be a read error. The chain employs TRBV11-3 and TRBJ2-2; possibly TRBD1 or TRBD2 for D (5 bases each). The CDR3 is made up of 15 amino acids. CDR1 and CDR2 (germline): SGHNT, YENEEA. The CDR3 sequence: CASSLGDRGTGELIF. DNA of the CDR3: TGTGCCAGCAGCTTAGGCGACAGAGGGACCGGGGAGCTGATTTTT.

V usage is TRBV29-1 and J usage is TRBJ1-3; D is ambiguous. This CDR3 spans 13 amino acids. Trimming took off 7 bases at V and 4 bases at J, with 14 bases between the two ends. Germline CDR1 reads SQVTM; CDR2 reads ANQGSEA. The CDR3 DNA reads TGCAGCGCCGTGAAGGGATCAGGAAACACCATATATTTT. Its protein product is CSAVKGSGNTIYF.

This clonotype was seen a handful of times. The rearrangement joins TRBV7-6 to TRBJ2-2; no clear D gene. Germline-derived CDR1 and CDR2 are SGHVS and FNYEAQ. The CDR3 is 14 residues long. Trimming took 1 base from V and 6 from J, leaving 9 bases between them. The CDR3 loop reads CASSLVVGPGELFF. The CDR3 DNA reads TGTGCCAGCAGCTTAGTCGTAGGACCCGGGGAGCTGTTTTTT.

This clonotype was counted a few times. V is TRBV7-9 and J is TRBJ2-5, with 8 bases identical to TRBD1. Germline loops: CDR1 SEHNR, CDR2 FQNEAQ (reference sequence). J gave up 2 bases and V 5 bases, and 4 bases lay outside the gene matches. The CDR3 runs 14 residues. CDR3 sequence: CASSIQGGQETQYF. CDR3 DNA: TGTGCCAGCAGCATACAGGGGGGTCAAGAGACCCAGTACTTC.

This clonotype was detected only a few times. V and J are TRBV27 and TRBJ1-4; 7 bases map to TRBD1. CDR1 and CDR2 (germline): MNHEY, SMNVEV (reference sequence). V lost 7 bases to trimming and J lost 0 bases; unmatched junction nucleotides: 5. The CDR3 has 15 amino acids. The CDR3 loop reads CASTLRGATNEKLFF. The CDR3 DNA reads TGTGCCAGCACCCTCAGGGGGGCAACTAATGAAAAACTGTTTTTT.

This clonotype showed up just a few times. The rearrangement links TRBV29-1 to TRBJ2-2; D uncertain. Germline CDR1 reads SQVTM; CDR2 reads ANQGSEA. The CDR3 has 11 residues. Trimming removed 2 bases from V and 6 bases from J, with 4 bases in between. CDR3 loop: CSVERAGELFF. The CDR3 region has the DNA TGCAGCGTTGAAAGGGCCGGGGAGCTGTTTTTT.

The table lists this clonotype with many counts. The chain carries TRBV7-9 and TRBJ2-5; TRBD1 agrees at 11 bases. The CDR3 is made up of 14 amino acids. The J segment lost 3 bases and the V segment lost 5 bases, leaving 2 bases of the junction unmatched. Per germline, CDR1 SEHNR and CDR2 FQNEAQ (reference sequence). CDR3 in amino acids: CASSTGQGEETQYF. For the CDR3, the DNA is TGTGCCAGCAGCACGGGACAGGGGGAAGAGACCCAGTACTTC.